One and the same sample provided the 26 T cell receptor beta chains below, sequenced in a study of blood T cell repertoires in COVID-19. Data came from immunoSEQ multiplex PCR; TCRdb stores just in-frame clones and leaves some out. The data show about 170,000 clones, 84% seen once. The sequenced sample consisted of peripheral blood. These receptors all come from a woman in her sixties or seventies with COVID-19, enrolled during active disease.

This chain uses TRBV30 with TRBJ1-6; the D is unclear. With 3 bases removed from V and 3 bases from J, the gap between germline ends came to 12 bases. This CDR3 comprises 15 residues. Per the germline V gene, CDR1 is GTSNPN and CDR2 is SVGIG (reference sequence). The CDR3 region has the DNA TGTGCCTGGAGCCGGGGAGTCATCTATAATTCACCCCTCCACTTT. Translated, it gives CAWSRGVIYNSPLHF.

V and J are TRBV6-5 and TRBJ2-4, with 7 bases matching TRBD1. The ends lost 8 bases at V and 5 bases at J; junction bases unmatched: 6. Germline V gene lookup returns CDR1 MNHEY and CDR2 SVGAGI. The CDR3 loop spans 13 amino acids. The CDR3 loop is CASSRGYENIQYF. The CDR3 coding sequence is TGTGCCAGCTCCAGGGGGTACGAAAACATTCAGTACTTC.

The chain joins TRBV7-2 to TRBJ2-1; 10 bases align to TRBD1. CDR1 is SGHTA, CDR2 FQGNSA, per germline. V shed 6 bases, J shed 4 bases, and the junction held 6 bases outside the gene matches. This CDR3 comprises 15 residues. For the CDR3, the DNA is TGTGCCAGCAGGAGAGGGACAGGGGATTACAATGAGCAGTTCTTC. This encodes CASRRGTGDYNEQFF.

This chain links TRBV5-4 with TRBJ2-6; D is undetermined. Germline V lookup: CDR1 SGHNT, CDR2 YYREEE (reference sequence). V was pared by 0 bases and J by 0 bases, with 7 bases between. The CDR3 extends over 16 amino acids. The DNA for the CDR3 is TGTGCCAGCAGCTTGGGAACTGTCTCTGGGGCCAACGTCCTGACTTTC. This encodes CASSLGTVSGANVLTF.

CDR3: CASRRGGGQNRKPQHF. The CDR3 DNA sequence: TGTGCCAGCAGACGGGGGGGAGGACAGAACCGTAAGCCCCAGCATTTT. The chain combines TRBV28 with TRBJ1-5, with a tentative D call TRBD1 (6 bases). Trimming removed 6 bases at V and 8 bases at J, with 23 bases between. The CDR3 runs to 16 residues. CDR1 MDHEN and CDR2 SYDVKM come from the germline V gene. Looking up the rest from reference TRBV28 and TRBJ1-5 gives the full variable domain: DVKVTQSSRYLVKRTGEKVFLECVQDMDHENMFWYRQDPGLGLRLIYFSYDVKMKEKGDIPEGYSVSREKKERFSLILESASTNQTSMYLCASRRGGGQNRKPQHFGDGTRLSIL.

The chain links TRBV7-8 to TRBJ1-4; TRBD1 agrees at 7 bases. J was trimmed by 4 bases and V by 5 bases; bases with no gene match: 4. From germline, CDR1 is SGHVS and CDR2 FQNEAQ. There are 14 residues in the CDR3. CDR3 nucleotide sequence: TGTGCCAGCAGCCCCGGGACAGTTAATGAAAAACTGTTTTTT. This sequence encodes CASSPGTVNEKLFF.

This chain joins TRBV5-8 and TRBJ1-1, with D hard to call. Trimming removed 5 bases from V and 1 base from J, with 9 bases in between. This CDR3 has 13 residues. Germline CDR1 and CDR2: SGHTS and YDEGEE. The CDR3 loop reads CASRVSGNTEAFF. DNA of the CDR3: TGTGCCAGCAGGGTTTCAGGGAACACTGAAGCTTTCTTT.

The gene calls are TRBV4-1 and TRBJ2-2; 13 bases agree with TRBD2. The CDR3 runs to 16 residues. In germline, CDR1 is MGHRA, CDR2 YSYEKL. V was clipped by 1 base and J by 7 bases; unmatched bases: 3. The CDR3 loop reads CASSQGTSGGSGELFF. The CDR3 nucleotides are TGCGCCAGCAGCCAAGGGACTAGCGGGGGAAGCGGGGAGCTGTTTTTT.

The CDR3 sequence is CASSLGQGTEAFF. For the CDR3, the DNA is TGTGCCAGCAGCTTAGGGCAGGGCACTGAAGCTTTCTTT. The chain employs TRBV13 and TRBJ1-1, with a weak D call TRBD1 (5 bases). The CDR3 spans 13 residues. The V and J ends lost 0 bases and 4 bases respectively, with 6 bases between them. Germline CDR1 is PRHDT and CDR2 is FYEKMQ (reference sequence).

The chain recombines TRBV30 with TRBJ1-1; D is unresolved. Trimming took 0 bases from V and 1 from J, leaving 6 bases between them. This CDR3 region has 13 residues. The germline V gene has CDR1 GTSNPN and CDR2 SVGIG (reference sequence). CDR3: CAWSVHKNTEAFF. CDR3 nucleotide sequence: TGTGCCTGGAGTGTACATAAGAACACTGAAGCTTTCTTT.

The chain has TRBV3-1 (or the pseudogene TRBV3-2) and TRBJ2-5; TRBD2 matches 10 bases. V was clipped by 3 bases and J by 1 base; unmatched bases: 8. The CDR3 runs 17 residues. Germline loops: CDR1 LGHDT, CDR2 YNNKEL (reference sequence). This chain's CDR3 is CASSQVAGGPIQETQYF. In nucleotides, the CDR3 is TGTGCCAGCAGCCAGGTAGCGGGGGGTCCTATCCAAGAGACCCAGTACTTC.

The CDR3 loop reads CSVGGGQIRDNEQFF. CDR3 nucleotides: TGCAGCGTTGGGGGGGGACAAATTCGAGACAATGAGCAGTTCTTC. J is TRBJ2-1 and V is TRBV29-1; a possible D gene is TRBD2 (7 bases). Germline CDR1 SQVTM, CDR2 ANQGSEA. This CDR3 is 15 amino acids long. The V gene lost 4 bases and the J gene lost 5 bases, with 18 bases spanning the gap.

The chain is built from TRBV12-3 or TRBV12-4 and TRBJ2-3; TRBD2 aligns across 10 bases. J lost 13 bases, V lost 6 bases, and 7 bases had no gene match. The CDR3 spans 12 residues. The CDR3 region is CASRLGLANKYF. Written as DNA, the CDR3 is TGTGCCAGCAGGCTGGGACTAGCGAATAAGTATTTT.

This chain uses TRBV5-1 with TRBJ1-6, with 10 bases that match TRBD1. CDR1 SGHRS and CDR2 YFSETQ come from the germline V gene. The J segment lost 0 bases and the V segment lost 7 bases, leaving 4 bases of the junction unmatched. This CDR3 is 16 amino acids long. In DNA, the CDR3 is TGCGCCAGCCGGACAGGGGGGAGCTCCTATAATTCACCCCTCCACTTT. Translation: CASRTGGSSYNSPLHF.

The V and J genes are TRBV4-1 and TRBJ2-5; unclear D gene. CDR1 MGHRA and CDR2 YSYEKL come from the germline V gene. The CDR3 is 14 amino acids. Trimming took off 1 base at V and 0 bases at J, with 6 bases between the two ends. CDR3 bases: TGCGCCAGCAGCCAAGGAGCGAACCAAGAGACCCAGTACTTC. The encoded protein is CASSQGANQETQYF.

The chain recombines TRBV19 with TRBJ2-7; TRBD2 aligns across 10 bases. This CDR3 comprises 18 residues. Germline lookup yields CDR1 LNHDA and CDR2 SQIVND (reference sequence). Germline trimming cut 3 bases from V and 0 bases from J; bases unmatched to any gene: 11. The CDR3 DNA is TGTGCCAGTAGTATCCGGCTGGCTAGCGGGAGAGGCTCCTACGAGCAGTACTTC. Translation: CASSIRLASGRGSYEQYF.

This rearrangement joins TRBV7-9 to TRBJ1-1; 9 bases agree with TRBD1. The J segment lost 5 bases and the V segment lost 4 bases, leaving 5 bases of the junction unmatched. The V gene's germline CDR1 is SEHNR and CDR2 FQNEAQ (reference sequence). The CDR3 loop spans 14 amino acids. CDR3 loop: CASSSQGARTEAFF. The CDR3 nucleotides are TGTGCCAGCAGCTCACAGGGGGCGCGAACTGAAGCTTTCTTT. Looking up the rest from reference TRBV7-9 and TRBJ1-1 gives the full variable domain: DTGVSQNPRHKITKRGQNVTFRCDPISEHNRLYWYRQTLGQGPEFLTYFQNEAQLEKSRLLSDRFSAERPKGSFSTLEIQRTEQGDSAMYLCASSSQGARTEAFFGQGTRLTVV.

The chain combines TRBV6-5 with TRBJ2-3; D is unresolved. The V end lost 6 bases, the J end lost 2 bases, and 9 bases lay between the germline ends. This CDR3 is 13 amino acids long. Germline CDR1 reads MNHEY; CDR2 reads SVGAGI. CDR3 sequence (DNA): TGTGCCAGCAGAACGGGTGCCACAGATACGCAGTATTTT. It encodes CASRTGATDTQYF.

The V gene is TRBV5-1, the J gene TRBJ1-4; perhaps TRBD1 as D (6 bases). Deletions cut 0 bases from V and 4 bases from J, with 16 bases between. This CDR3 has 17 residues. The germline CDR1 and CDR2 sequences are SGHRS and YFSETQ. CDR3 sequence reads: CASSLEQGVRGNEKLFF. Here the CDR3 DNA reads TGCGCCAGCAGCTTGGAACAGGGCGTCAGGGGTAATGAAAAACTGTTTTTT.

Turning to this clone: The same CDR3 arises from other DNA sequences in this sample as well. This chain links TRBV5-1 with TRBJ1-1; D is possibly TRBD1 (6 bases). The CDR3 length is 14 residues. V gave up 5 bases and J gave up 2 bases, with 13 bases separating them. Germline assignment: CDR1 SGHRS and CDR2 YFSETQ. CDR3 amino acids: CASSVGGPNTEAFF. The CDR3 bases are TGCGCCAGCAGTGTTGGGGGCCCTAACACTGAAGCTTTCTTT.

The CDR3 is CASSSWQGTEAFF. CDR3 coding DNA: TGTGCCAGCAGTTCCTGGCAGGGGACTGAAGCTTTCTTT. The chain recombines TRBV27 with TRBJ1-1, with D perhaps TRBD1 (6 bases). Germline lookup yields CDR1 MNHEY and CDR2 SMNVEV (reference sequence). V dropped 4 bases and J dropped 5 bases, with 11 bases sitting between them. The length of the CDR3 is 13 residues.

CDR3 DNA sequence: TGTGCCAGCAGACCAGGGGGCTCTAATGAAAAACTGTTTTTT. This translates into CASRPGGSNEKLFF. J is TRBJ1-4 and V is TRBV28; 8 bases are shared with TRBD1. CDR1 and CDR2 from the germline V gene are MDHEN and SYDVKM. Losses at the gene ends were 6 bases for V and 3 bases for J; bases not matched to a gene: 3. This CDR3 comprises 14 residues.

V is TRBV14 and J is TRBJ2-5; D is undetermined. CDR1 is SGHDN and CDR2 is FVKESK in the germline V gene. This CDR3 contains 11 residues. V lost 4 bases to trimming and J lost 3 bases, with 3 bases between them. CDR3 nucleotide sequence: TGTGCCAGCAGCCGAGAAGAGACCCAGTACTTC. Translating it yields CASSREETQYF. The whole variable domain, remainder taken from reference TRBV14 and TRBJ2-5, is EAGVTQFPSHSVIEKGQTVTLRCDPISGHDNLYWYRRVMGKEIKFLLHFVKESKQDESGMPNNRFLAERTGGTYSTLKVQPAELEDSGVYFCASSREETQYFGPGTRLLVL.

The CDR3 reads CASSLSTSGSNEQYF. The CDR3, as DNA: TGTGCCAGCAGTTTATCGACTAGCGGGAGCAACGAGCAGTACTTC. The genes are TRBV28 and TRBJ2-7; TRBD2 matches at 12 bases. The V segment lost 1 base and the J segment 5 bases; nucleotides outside the gene matches: 3. The germline V gene encodes CDR1 MDHEN and CDR2 SYDVKM. This CDR3 region has 15 residues.

As regards this clone: A junction boundary mismatches the germline segment, possibly from a read error. The gene calls are TRBV9 and TRBJ2-1; D is undetermined. The CDR3 runs 14 residues. Germline V gene sequence: CDR1 SGDLS, CDR2 YYNGEE. The CDR3 DNA is TGTGCCAGCAGCGTAGCTGACTCCTTCAATGAGCAGTTCTTC. Its protein is CASSVADSFNEQFF.

There are a few counts of this clone. The V and J genes are TRBV9 and TRBJ1-2; weak D call: TRBD1 (6 bases). Trimming stripped 3 bases from V and 4 bases from J, with 13 bases between. The CDR3 sequence is 14 residues long. Per germline, CDR1 SGDLS and CDR2 YYNGEE. CDR3 loop: CASSAATGLYGYTF. DNA for the CDR3: TGTGCCAGCAGCGCCGCCACAGGGCTCTATGGCTACACCTTC.